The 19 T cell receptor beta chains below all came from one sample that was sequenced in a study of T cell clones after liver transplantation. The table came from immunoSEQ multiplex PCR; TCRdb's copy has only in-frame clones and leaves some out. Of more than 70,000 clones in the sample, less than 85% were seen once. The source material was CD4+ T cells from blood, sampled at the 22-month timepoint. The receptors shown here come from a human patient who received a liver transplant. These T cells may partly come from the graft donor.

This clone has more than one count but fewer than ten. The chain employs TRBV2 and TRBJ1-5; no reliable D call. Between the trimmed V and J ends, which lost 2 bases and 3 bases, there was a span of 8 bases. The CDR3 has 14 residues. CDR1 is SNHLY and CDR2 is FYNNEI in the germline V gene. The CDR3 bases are TGTGCCAGCAGTGAACAGCGATCCAATCAGCCCCAGCATTTT. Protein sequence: CASSEQRSNQPQHF. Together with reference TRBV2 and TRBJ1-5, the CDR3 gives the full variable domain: EPEVTQTPSHQVTQMGQEVILRCVPISNHLYFYWYRQILGQKVEFLVSFYNNEISEKSEIFDDQFSVERPDGSNFTLKIRSTKLEDSAMYFCASSEQRSNQPQHFGDGTRLSIL.

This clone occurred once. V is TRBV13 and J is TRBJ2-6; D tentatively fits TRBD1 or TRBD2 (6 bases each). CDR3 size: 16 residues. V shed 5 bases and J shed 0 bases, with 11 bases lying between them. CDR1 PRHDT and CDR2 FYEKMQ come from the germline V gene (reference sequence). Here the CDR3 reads CASSKTGASGANVLTF. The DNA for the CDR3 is TGTGCCAGCAGCAAGACGGGGGCCTCTGGGGCCAACGTCCTGACTTTC.

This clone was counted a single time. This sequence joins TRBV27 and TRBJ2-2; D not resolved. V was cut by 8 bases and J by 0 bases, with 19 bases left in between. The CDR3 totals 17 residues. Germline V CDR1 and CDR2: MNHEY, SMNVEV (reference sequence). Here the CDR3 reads CASHGRRQPTNTGELFF. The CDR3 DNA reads TGTGCCAGCCATGGGCGCAGACAACCGACGAACACCGGGGAGCTGTTTTTT.

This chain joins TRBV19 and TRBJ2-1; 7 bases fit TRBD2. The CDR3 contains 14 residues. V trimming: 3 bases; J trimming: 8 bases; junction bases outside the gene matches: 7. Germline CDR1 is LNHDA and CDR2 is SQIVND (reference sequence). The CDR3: CASSIRGLGDEQFF. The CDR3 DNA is TGTGCCAGTAGTATTAGAGGACTAGGGGATGAGCAGTTCTTC. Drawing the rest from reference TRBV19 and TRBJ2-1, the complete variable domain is DGGITQSPKYLFRKEGQNVTLSCEQNLNHDAMYWYRQDPGQGLRLIYYSQIVNDFQKGDIAEGYSVSREKKESFPLTVTSAQKNPTAFYLCASSIRGLGDEQFFGPGTRLTVL.

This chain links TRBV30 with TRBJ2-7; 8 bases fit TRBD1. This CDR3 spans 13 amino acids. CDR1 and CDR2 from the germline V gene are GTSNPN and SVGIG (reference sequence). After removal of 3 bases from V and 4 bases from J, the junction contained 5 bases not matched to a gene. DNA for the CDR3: TGTGCCTGGAGCAGGACAGGGATTTACGAGCAGTACTTC. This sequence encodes CAWSRTGIYEQYF.

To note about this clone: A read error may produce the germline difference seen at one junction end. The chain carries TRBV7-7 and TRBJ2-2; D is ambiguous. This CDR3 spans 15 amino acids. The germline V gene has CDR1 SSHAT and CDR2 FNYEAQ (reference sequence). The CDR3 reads CASSLEPHGAGELFF. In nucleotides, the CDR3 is TGTGCTAGCAGCTTAGAACCCCATGGAGCCGGGGAGCTGTTTTTT.

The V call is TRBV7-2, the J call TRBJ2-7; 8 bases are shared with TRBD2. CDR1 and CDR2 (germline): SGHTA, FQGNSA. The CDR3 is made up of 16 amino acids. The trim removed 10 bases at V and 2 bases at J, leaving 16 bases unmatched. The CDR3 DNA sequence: TGTGCCACCGGGGGGCGGGGGGCTCACGAGGCCTACGAGCAGTACTTC. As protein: CATGGRGAHEAYEQYF.

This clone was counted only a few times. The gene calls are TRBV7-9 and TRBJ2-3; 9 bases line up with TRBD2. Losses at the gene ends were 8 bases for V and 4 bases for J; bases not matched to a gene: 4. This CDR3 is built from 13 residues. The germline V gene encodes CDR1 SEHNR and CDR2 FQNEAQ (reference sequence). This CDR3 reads CASSAGGPDTQYF. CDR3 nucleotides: TGTGCCAGCTCGGCGGGAGGGCCAGATACGCAGTATTTT.

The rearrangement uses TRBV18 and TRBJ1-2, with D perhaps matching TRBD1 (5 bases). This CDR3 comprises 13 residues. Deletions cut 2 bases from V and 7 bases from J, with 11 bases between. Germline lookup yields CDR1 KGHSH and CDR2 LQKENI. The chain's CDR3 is CASSPVQGSGYTF. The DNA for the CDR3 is TGTGCCAGCTCACCAGTCCAGGGCTCTGGCTACACCTTC.

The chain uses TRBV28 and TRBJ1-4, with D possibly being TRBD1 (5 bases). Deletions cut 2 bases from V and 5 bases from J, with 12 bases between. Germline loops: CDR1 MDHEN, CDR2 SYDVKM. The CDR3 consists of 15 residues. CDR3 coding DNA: TGTGCCAGCAGTTTAGAGACAGTTGCCAATGAAAAACTGTTTTTT. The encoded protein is CASSLETVANEKLFF.

In DNA, the CDR3 is TGTGCCAGCAGCCCCCTGCAGCGGGGGAGCACAGATACGCAGTATTTT. Amino acids: CASSPLQRGSTDTQYF. This chain uses TRBV7-2 with TRBJ2-3; 8 nucleotides align to TRBD2. Germline loops: CDR1 SGHTA, CDR2 FQGNSA. This CDR3 comprises 16 residues. Germline trimming cut 5 bases from V and 0 bases from J; bases unmatched to any gene: 7. Based on the CDR3 plus reference TRBV7-2 and TRBJ2-3, the full variable domain is GAGVSQSPSNKVTEKGKDVELRCDPISGHTALYWYRQSLGQGLEFLIYFQGNSAPDKSGLPSDRFSAERTGGSVSTLTIQRTQQEDSAVYLCASSPLQRGSTDTQYFGPGTRLTVL.

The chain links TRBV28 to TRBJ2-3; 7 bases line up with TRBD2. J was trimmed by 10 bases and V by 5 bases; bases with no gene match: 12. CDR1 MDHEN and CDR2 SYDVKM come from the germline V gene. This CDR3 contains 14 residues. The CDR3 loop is CASSPMDTAGAQYF. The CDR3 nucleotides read TGTGCCAGCAGTCCGATGGACACCGCGGGGGCGCAGTATTTT.

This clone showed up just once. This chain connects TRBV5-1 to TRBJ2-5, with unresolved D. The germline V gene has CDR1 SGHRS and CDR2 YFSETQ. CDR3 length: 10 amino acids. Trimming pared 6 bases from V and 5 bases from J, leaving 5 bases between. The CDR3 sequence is CASNSETQYF. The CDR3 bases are TGCGCCAGCAATTCCGAGACCCAGTACTTC. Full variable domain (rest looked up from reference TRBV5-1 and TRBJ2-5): KAGVTQTPRYLIKTRGQQVTLSCSPISGHRSVSWYQQTPGQGLQFLFEYFSETQRNKGNFPGRFSGRQFSNSRSEMNVSTLELGDSALYLCASNSETQYFGPGTRLLVL.

Here the CDR3 reads CASSIGGRSGNTIYF. DNA for the CDR3: TGTGCCAGTAGTATAGGGGGTCGCTCTGGAAACACCATATATTTT. The chain employs TRBV19 and TRBJ1-3; D gene ambiguous. V was pared by 1 base and J by 0 bases, with 7 bases between. Germline lookup yields CDR1 LNHDA and CDR2 SQIVND (reference sequence). The CDR3 consists of 15 residues.

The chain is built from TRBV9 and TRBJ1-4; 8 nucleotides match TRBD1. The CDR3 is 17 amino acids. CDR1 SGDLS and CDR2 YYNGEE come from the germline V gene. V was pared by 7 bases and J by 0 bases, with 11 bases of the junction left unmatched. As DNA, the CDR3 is TGTGCCAGCTCTAATCGAGGACAGGGTGCAACTAATGAAAAACTGTTTTTT. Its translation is CASSNRGQGATNEKLFF.

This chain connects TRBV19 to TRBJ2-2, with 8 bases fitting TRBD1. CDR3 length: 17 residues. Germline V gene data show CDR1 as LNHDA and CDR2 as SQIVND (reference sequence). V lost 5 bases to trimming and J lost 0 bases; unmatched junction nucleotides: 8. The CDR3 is CASSFPTGGANTGELFF. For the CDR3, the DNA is TGTGCCAGTAGTTTCCCAACAGGGGGTGCGAACACCGGGGAGCTGTTTTTT. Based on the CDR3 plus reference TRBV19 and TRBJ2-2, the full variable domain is DGGITQSPKYLFRKEGQNVTLSCEQNLNHDAMYWYRQDPGQGLRLIYYSQIVNDFQKGDIAEGYSVSREKKESFPLTVTSAQKNPTAFYLCASSFPTGGANTGELFFGEGSRLTVL.

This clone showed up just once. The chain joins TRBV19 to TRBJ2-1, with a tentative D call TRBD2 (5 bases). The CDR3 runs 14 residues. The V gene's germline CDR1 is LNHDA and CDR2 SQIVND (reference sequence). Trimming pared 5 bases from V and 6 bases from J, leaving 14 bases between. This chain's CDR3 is CASSASSLPNEQFF. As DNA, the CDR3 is TGTGCCAGTAGTGCTAGCTCCCTCCCCAATGAGCAGTTCTTC.

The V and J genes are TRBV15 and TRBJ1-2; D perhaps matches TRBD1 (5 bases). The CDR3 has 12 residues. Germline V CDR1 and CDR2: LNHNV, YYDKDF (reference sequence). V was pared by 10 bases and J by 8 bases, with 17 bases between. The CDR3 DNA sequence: TGTGCCATAACAGGCGCCCGGGGAGGCTACACCTTC. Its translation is CAITGARGGYTF.

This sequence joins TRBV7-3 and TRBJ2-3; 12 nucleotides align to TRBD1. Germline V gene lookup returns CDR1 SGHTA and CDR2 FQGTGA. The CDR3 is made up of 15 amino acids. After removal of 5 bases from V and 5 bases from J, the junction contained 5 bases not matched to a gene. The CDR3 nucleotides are TGTGCCAGCAGCCTGGGACAGGGGGCGGTAGATACGCAGTATTTT. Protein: CASSLGQGAVDTQYF.